A single sample is the source of the 10 T cell receptor beta chains below, sequenced in a study of T cells after yellow fever vaccination (dated by TCRdb to about 2019). Sample treatment or condition, as interpreted from the label and publication: live attenuated yellow fever vaccine strain. Receptor libraries were prepared by 5' RACE. Sequenced on an Illumina HiSeq 2500. Through fastp at Q25 and MiXCR, TCRdb rebuilt clones from the public reads, retaining in-frame beta chains. Rows matching on CDR3 protein sequence are summarized as one entry with the most common DNA and genes. Across this sample there are roughly 250,000 distinct CDR3 sequences, with 10% to 15% seen only once. Clones ranked in the top ten supply roughly 0.5% of the sample. The sequencing here drew on CD4+ T cells sorted from PBMCs, taken 45 days after the yellow fever booster vaccination. Receptors were obtained from a man under 40 who received the YFV17D yellow fever vaccine.

This clonotype turned up a few times. Here the CDR3 DNA reads TGTGCCAGCAGCTCGGGACTAGCGAGTTACAATGAGCAGTTCTTC. Amino acids: CASSSGLASYNEQFF. This chain joins TRBV7-2 and TRBJ2-1, with 10 bases aligning to TRBD2. V was pared by 4 bases and J by 4 bases, with 4 bases of the junction left unmatched. Germline assignment: CDR1 SGHTA and CDR2 FQGNSA. The CDR3 is made up of 15 amino acids.

This clonotype appeared a few times. This rearrangement joins TRBV5-1 to TRBJ2-7; possibly TRBD1 for D (7 bases). CDR1 is SGHRS and CDR2 is YFSETQ in the germline V gene. The CDR3 is 14 residues long. V lost 4 bases and J lost 5, with 16 bases in between. In DNA form, the CDR3 reads TGCGCCAGCAGCCCCGGCAGGGGGGTAGACGAGCAGTACTTC. Its translation is CASSPGRGVDEQYF. Together with reference TRBV5-1 and TRBJ2-7, the CDR3 gives the full variable domain: KAGVTQTPRYLIKTRGQQVTLSCSPISGHRSVSWYQQTPGQGLQFLFEYFSETQRNKGNFPGRFSGRQFSNSRSEMNVSTLELGDSALYLCASSPGRGVDEQYFGPGTRLTVT.

This clonotype was counted at least ten times. The chain recombines TRBV6-5 with TRBJ2-3; 7 positions match TRBD2. CDR1 and CDR2 (germline): MNHEY, SVGAGI. The junction had 7 bases not matched to a gene; V was cut back by 0 bases and J by 4 bases. This CDR3 is 16 amino acids long. CDR3 in amino acids: CASSYSTSAGADTQYF. CDR3 DNA: TGTGCCAGCAGTTACTCGACCTCGGCGGGAGCAGATACGCAGTATTTT.

The rearrangement uses TRBV12-2 and TRBJ2-7; the table assigns TRBD1, which was not confirmed against the DNA. TRBV12-2 is reported as a pseudogene. This CDR3 contains 15 residues. CDR3 in amino acids: CASRLEHRVTYEQYF. In DNA form, the CDR3 reads TGTGCAAGTCGCTTAGAGCACAGGGTTACCTACGAGCAGTACTTC.

The sample holds a few counts of this clonotype. The rearrangement joins TRBV20-1 to TRBJ1-2; a possible D gene is TRBD1 (6 bases). With 5 bases removed from V and 4 bases from J, the gap between germline ends came to 14 bases. This CDR3 contains 13 residues. CDR1 DFQATT and CDR2 SNEGSKA come from the germline V gene (reference sequence). The CDR3 loop is CSAGLGATYGYTF. CDR3 sequence (DNA): TGCAGTGCTGGCCTGGGGGCGACCTATGGCTACACCTTC.

Concerning this clonotype: The junction departs from the called germline gene at one end, perhaps through a read error. The chain carries TRBV20-1 and TRBJ2-1, with 10 bases identical to TRBD2. CDR1 DFQATT and CDR2 SNEGSKA come from the germline V gene (reference sequence). The CDR3 loop spans 17 amino acids. CDR3 DNA sequence: TGCTGTGCCCTTGGGCTAGCGGGAGAGGTGGGCTACAATGAGCAGTTCTTC. It translates to CCALGLAGEVGYNEQFF.

This clonotype was detected a few times. The gene calls are TRBV15 and TRBJ1-5, with 7 positions matching TRBD1. This CDR3 contains 15 residues. J lost 2 bases, V lost 4 bases, and 5 bases had no gene match. Per germline, CDR1 LNHNV and CDR2 YYDKDF (reference sequence). The chain's CDR3 is CATSNLQGRNQPQHF. CDR3 coding DNA: TGTGCCACCAGCAACCTACAGGGGCGCAATCAGCCCCAGCATTTT.

This clonotype has just a few counts. This chain joins TRBV2 and TRBJ2-1, with 10 nucleotides matching TRBD1. The CDR3 has 16 residues. With 2 bases clipped from V and 2 bases from J, the junction kept 3 bases outside the gene matches. Germline V lookup: CDR1 SNHLY, CDR2 FYNNEI. DNA of the CDR3: TGTGCCAGCAGTGAATTTGGGACAGGGGCCTACAATGAGCAGTTCTTC. Translating gives CASSEFGTGAYNEQFF.

The gene calls are TRBV28 and TRBJ2-7; 9 bases fit TRBD1. The germline V gene has CDR1 MDHEN and CDR2 SYDVKM. CDR3 length: 15 residues. V dropped 5 bases and J dropped 5; count of bases not matched to a gene: 10. The CDR3 region is CASSVGGTGSNEQYF. CDR3 DNA: TGTGCCAGCAGTGTCGGCGGGACAGGGTCTAACGAGCAGTACTTC.

This chain uses TRBV5-1 with TRBJ2-5, with TRBD1 identical over 7 bases. Looked up from germline, CDR1 is SGHRS and CDR2 is YFSETQ. J was trimmed by 2 bases and V by 4 bases; bases with no gene match: 11. The CDR3 spans 16 residues. The CDR3 here is CASSLGQANPQETQYF. CDR3 bases: TGCGCCAGCAGCCTAGGACAGGCTAATCCTCAAGAGACCCAGTACTTC. Drawing the rest from reference TRBV5-1 and TRBJ2-5, the complete variable domain is KAGVTQTPRYLIKTRGQQVTLSCSPISGHRSVSWYQQTPGQGLQFLFEYFSETQRNKGNFPGRFSGRQFSNSRSEMNVSTLELGDSALYLCASSLGQANPQETQYFGPGTRLLVL.